This T cell receptor (beta chain) was recorded in a study of shared clonotypes between healthy human individuals. Findings and limits, study-wide: The sole specimen, blood, was sampled, and tissue repertoires likely differ.

Deep-level running was used for the assay. Profiling relied on immunoSEQ multiplex PCR, and the TCRdb table lists in-frame clones only, not all of them. The data hold 2 million to 3 million clones, with over 85% observed a single time. The CDR3 totals 17 residues. V lost 1 base to trimming and J lost 5 bases; unmatched junction nucleotides: 7. Germline loops: CDR1 LGHNA, CDR2 YSLEER. About this clone itself: Its antigen is undetermined.

This TCR came from a man between 18 and 29 years old in good health. Some clones in this sample may be carry-over from other donors' samples. V gene TRBV4-3 combines with J gene TRBJ2-3; the match to TRBD1 covers 12 bases. The specimen sequenced was naive CD4+ T cells from PBMCs. Specified subset: CD45RA+ positively selected. CDR3 bases: TGCGCCAGCAGCCAAGGCCTGGGACAGGGGGCCGGAGATACGCAGTATTTT. The encoded protein is CASSQGLGQGAGDTQYF.